The clone carrying this TCR beta chain was detected ten times or more. TCRdb reanalysed the reads using MiXCR and keeps one entry per CDR3 protein. The table includes 200,000 to 300,000 distinct CDR3 sequences, around 26% detected once. The data were taken from a study of kidney transplant recipient with SARS-CoV-2 infection. The sequencing used a blood sample, collected at baseline and on day 111 from a kidney transplant recipient. This TCR was recovered from a young adult male patient who had COVID-19 and was a kidney transplant recipient. Some T cells may originate from the graft donor.

The CDR3 DNA sequence: TGTGCCAGCAGTTTTGGGGATTACACTGAAGCTTTCTTT. Translated, it gives CASSFGDYTEAFF. The chain is built from TRBV27 and TRBJ1-1; D ambiguous. The germline V gene encodes CDR1 MNHEY and CDR2 SMNVEV (reference sequence). There are 13 residues in the CDR3. V lost 3 bases and J 3 bases, leaving 8 bases between the germline ends.